The entry that follows covers one TCR beta chain sequence. Its antigen is undetermined. The data belong to a study of T cell responses to AZD1222 COVID-19 vaccine. V was clipped by 8 bases and J by 4 bases; unmatched bases: 4. This CDR3 region has 13 residues. Germline assignment: CDR1 MNHEY and CDR2 SVGAGI. Profiled with immunoSEQ multiplex PCR; TCRdb holds only in-frame clones, not every one. The table has 150,000 or so clones, 82% seen once; the top ten hold 4.1%. Notes on the study in general: After two AZD1222 doses, spike-specific TCR breadth and depth rose versus day 0. Dominant CD4 TCR responses targeted spike regions 160-218 and 743-854.

V usage is TRBV6-5 and J usage is TRBJ2-1, with 8 bases lining up with TRBD1. The source material was peripheral blood, sampled on day 0 of MenACWY control vaccination. The source is an adult in good health. CDR3 sequence: CASQTGDYNEQFF. The CDR3 nucleotides read TGTGCCAGCCAGACAGGGGATTACAATGAGCAGTTCTTC.